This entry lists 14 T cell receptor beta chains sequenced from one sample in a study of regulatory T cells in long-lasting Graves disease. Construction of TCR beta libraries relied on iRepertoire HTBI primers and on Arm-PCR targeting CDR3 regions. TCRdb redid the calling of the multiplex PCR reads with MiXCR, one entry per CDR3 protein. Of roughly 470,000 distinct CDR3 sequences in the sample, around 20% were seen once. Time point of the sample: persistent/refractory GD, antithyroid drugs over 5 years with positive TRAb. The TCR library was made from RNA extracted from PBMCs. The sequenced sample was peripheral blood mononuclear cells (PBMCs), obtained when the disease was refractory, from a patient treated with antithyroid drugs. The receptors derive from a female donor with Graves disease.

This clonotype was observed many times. CDR3 protein: CASSFGRNYEQYF. The CDR3, as DNA: TGTGCCAGCAGTTTCGGCAGGAACTACGAGCAGTACTTC. The rearrangement links TRBV28 to TRBJ2-7, with no clear D. Trimming removed 3 bases at V and 3 bases at J, with 9 bases between. The CDR3 covers 13 residues. In germline, CDR1 is MDHEN, CDR2 SYDVKM. The whole variable domain, filled in from reference TRBV28 and TRBJ2-7, reads DVKVTQSSRYLVKRTGEKVFLECVQDMDHENMFWYRQDPGLGLRLIYFSYDVKMKEKGDIPEGYSVSREKKERFSLILESASTNQTSMYLCASSFGRNYEQYFGPGTRLTVT.

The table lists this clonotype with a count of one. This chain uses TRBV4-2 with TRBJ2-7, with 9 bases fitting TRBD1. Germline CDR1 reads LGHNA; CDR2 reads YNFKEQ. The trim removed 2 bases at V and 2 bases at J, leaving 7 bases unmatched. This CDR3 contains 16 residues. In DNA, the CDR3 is TGTGCCAGCAGCCAACGGGGAGGGACAGGGACCTACGAGCAGTACTTC. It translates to CASSQRGGTGTYEQYF.

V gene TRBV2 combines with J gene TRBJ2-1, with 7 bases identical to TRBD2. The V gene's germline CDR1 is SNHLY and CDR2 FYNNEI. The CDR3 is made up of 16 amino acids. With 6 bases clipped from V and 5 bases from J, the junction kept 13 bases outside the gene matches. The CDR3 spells CASSVGTTLTDNEQFF. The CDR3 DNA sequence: TGTGCCAGCAGCGTAGGGACTACACTAACAGACAATGAGCAGTTCTTC.

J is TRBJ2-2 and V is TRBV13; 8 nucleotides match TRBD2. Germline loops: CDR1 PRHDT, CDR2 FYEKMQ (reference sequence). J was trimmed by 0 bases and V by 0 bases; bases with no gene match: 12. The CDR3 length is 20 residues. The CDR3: CASSLGPAGPGRANTGELFF. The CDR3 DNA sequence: TGTGCCAGCAGCTTAGGCCCCGCGGGACCCGGGAGGGCGAACACCGGGGAGCTGTTTTTT. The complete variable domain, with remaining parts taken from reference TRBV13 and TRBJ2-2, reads AAGVIQSPRHLIKEKRETATLKCYPIPRHDTVYWYQQGPGQDPQFLISFYEKMQSDKGSIPDRFSAQQFSDYHSELNMSSLELGDSALYFCASSLGPAGPGRANTGELFFGEGSRLTVL.

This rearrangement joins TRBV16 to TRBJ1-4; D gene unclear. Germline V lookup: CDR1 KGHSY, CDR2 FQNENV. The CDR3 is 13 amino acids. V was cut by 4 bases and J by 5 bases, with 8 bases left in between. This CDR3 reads CASSLPGNEKLFF. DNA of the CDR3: TGTGCCAGCAGCCTACCCGGGAATGAAAAACTGTTTTTT.

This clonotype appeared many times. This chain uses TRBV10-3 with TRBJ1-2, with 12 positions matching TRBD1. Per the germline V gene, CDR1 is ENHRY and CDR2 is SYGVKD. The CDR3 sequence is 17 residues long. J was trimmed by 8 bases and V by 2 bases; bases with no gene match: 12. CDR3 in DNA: TGTGCCATCAGTGAGCCTGCCAGGGACAGGGGGCAGGAGGGCTACACCTTC. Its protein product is CAISEPARDRGQEGYTF.

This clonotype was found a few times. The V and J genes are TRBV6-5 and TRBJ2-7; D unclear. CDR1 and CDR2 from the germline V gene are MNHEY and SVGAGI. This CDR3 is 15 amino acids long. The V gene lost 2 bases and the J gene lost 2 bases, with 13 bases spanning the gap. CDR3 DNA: TGTGCCAGCAGTTACGCTGGGGATCCCCCCTACGAGCAGTACTTC. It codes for CASSYAGDPPYEQYF.

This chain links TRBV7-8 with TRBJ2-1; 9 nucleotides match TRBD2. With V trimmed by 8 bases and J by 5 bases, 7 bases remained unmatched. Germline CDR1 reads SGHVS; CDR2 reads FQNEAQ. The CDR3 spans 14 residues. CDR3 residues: CASGTRLADNEQFF. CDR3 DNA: TGTGCCAGCGGCACGAGACTAGCGGACAATGAGCAGTTCTTC.

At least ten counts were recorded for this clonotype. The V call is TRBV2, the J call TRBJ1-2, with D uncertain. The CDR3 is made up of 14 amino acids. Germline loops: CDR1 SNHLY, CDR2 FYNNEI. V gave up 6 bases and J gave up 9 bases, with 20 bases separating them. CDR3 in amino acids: CASSDFSEDVRYTF. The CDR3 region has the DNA TGTGCCAGCAGCGATTTCTCCGAGGACGTCCGCTACACCTTC.

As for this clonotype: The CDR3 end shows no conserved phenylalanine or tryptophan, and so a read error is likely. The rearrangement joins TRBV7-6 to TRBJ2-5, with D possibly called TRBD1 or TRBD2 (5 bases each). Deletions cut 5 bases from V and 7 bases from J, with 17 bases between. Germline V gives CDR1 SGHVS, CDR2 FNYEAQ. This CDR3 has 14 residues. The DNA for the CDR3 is TGTGCCAGCAGCCCCATGAGGGGCCCCGGGACCCAGTACTCC. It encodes CASSPMRGPGTQYS.

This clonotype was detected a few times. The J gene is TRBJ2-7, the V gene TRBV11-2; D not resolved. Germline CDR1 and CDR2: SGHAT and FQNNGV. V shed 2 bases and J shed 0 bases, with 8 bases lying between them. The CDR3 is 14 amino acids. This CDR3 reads CASSLKWSSYEQYF. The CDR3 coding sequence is TGTGCCAGCAGCTTAAAGTGGAGCTCCTACGAGCAGTACTTC.

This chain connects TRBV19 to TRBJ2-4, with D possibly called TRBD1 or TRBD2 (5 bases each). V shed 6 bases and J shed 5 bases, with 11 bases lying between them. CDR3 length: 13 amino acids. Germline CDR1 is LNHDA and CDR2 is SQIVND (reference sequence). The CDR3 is CASSAGTQNIQYF. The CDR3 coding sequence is TGTGCCAGTAGCGCCGGGACCCAAAACATTCAGTACTTC.

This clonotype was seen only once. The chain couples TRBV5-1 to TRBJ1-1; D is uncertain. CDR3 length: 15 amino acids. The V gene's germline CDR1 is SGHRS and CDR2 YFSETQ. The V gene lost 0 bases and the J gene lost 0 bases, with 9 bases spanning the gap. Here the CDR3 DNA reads TGCGCCAGCAGCTTGGTGGGGAGCCTGAACACTGAAGCTTTCTTT. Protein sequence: CASSLVGSLNTEAFF. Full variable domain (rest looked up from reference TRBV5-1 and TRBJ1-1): KAGVTQTPRYLIKTRGQQVTLSCSPISGHRSVSWYQQTPGQGLQFLFEYFSETQRNKGNFPGRFSGRQFSNSRSEMNVSTLELGDSALYLCASSLVGSLNTEAFFGQGTRLTVV.

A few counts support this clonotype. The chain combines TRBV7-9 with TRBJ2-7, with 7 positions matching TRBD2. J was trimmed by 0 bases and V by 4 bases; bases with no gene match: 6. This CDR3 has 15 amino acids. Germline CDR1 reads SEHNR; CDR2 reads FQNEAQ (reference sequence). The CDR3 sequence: CASSSERDPSYEQYF. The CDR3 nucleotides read TGTGCCAGCAGCTCCGAGCGGGACCCCTCCTACGAGCAGTACTTC.